Shown below are 22 T cell receptor beta chains from a single sample sequenced in a study of T cell responses to AZD1222 COVID-19 vaccine. Clones were read by immunoSEQ multiplex PCR, and TCRdb kept only the in-frame ones, dropping some. Of under 150,000 clones listed, approximately 90% were seen once; the top ten hold roughly 8.4%. The sequencing used peripheral blood, collected on day 0 of AZD1222 vaccination. Every receptor here comes from an adult in good health.

The chain joins TRBV28 to TRBJ1-1; D ambiguous. V was shortened by 3 bases and J by 8 bases, with 7 bases between the two germline ends. Germline-derived CDR1 and CDR2 are MDHEN and SYDVKM. This CDR3 comprises 11 residues. CDR3 DNA: TGTGCCAGCAGTTTGTCCGGGGAAGCTTTCTTT. Translating gives CASSLSGEAFF.

The CDR3 is CASSFSTGTGYTF. The CDR3 DNA sequence: TGTGCCAGCAGCTTCTCGACAGGGACGGGCTACACCTTC. The J gene is TRBJ1-2, the V gene TRBV27; 7 bases align to TRBD1. CDR1 is MNHEY and CDR2 is SMNVEV in the germline V gene (reference sequence). V was pared by 6 bases and J by 8 bases, with 9 bases of the junction left unmatched. The CDR3 has 13 residues.

Of note for this clone: One junction end disagrees with the germline gene, perhaps due to a read error. The rearrangement joins TRBV15 to TRBJ1-1; D remains unclear. Germline V gene sequence: CDR1 LNHNV, CDR2 YYDKDF (reference sequence). This CDR3 has 14 residues. The CDR3 sequence is CATSRDVALRTQVF. In DNA, the CDR3 is TGTGCCACCAGCAGAGATGTGGCGCTAAGAACCCAGGTGTTT.

The V gene is TRBV7-9, the J gene TRBJ2-7; D is undetermined. Germline assignment: CDR1 SEHNR and CDR2 FQNEAQ (reference sequence). CDR3 size: 14 residues. V shed 8 bases and J shed 2 bases, with 16 bases lying between them. The CDR3 DNA follows: TGTGCCAGCCAGCTTACCGCAACCACCTACGAGCAGTACTTC. This codes for CASQLTATTYEQYF.

The chain combines TRBV4-2 with TRBJ2-2, with D possibly matching TRBD2 (6 bases). Germline V lookup: CDR1 LGHNA, CDR2 YNFKEQ. Trimming cost V 4 bases and J 8 bases, with 8 bases left between them. The length of the CDR3 is 12 residues. CDR3 sequence (DNA): TGTGCCAGCAGCCCCGGACTAGGGGAGCTGTTTTTT. The encoded protein is CASSPGLGELFF.

The V call is TRBV12-5, the J call TRBJ1-1; possibly TRBD1 for D (6 bases). The length of the CDR3 is 15 residues. V gave up 4 bases and J gave up 4 bases, with 16 bases separating them. Germline values: CDR1 LGHNT, CDR2 FRNRAP. The CDR3 reads CASGSQSGVGTEAFF. As DNA, the CDR3 is TGTGCTAGTGGTTCGCAATCAGGGGTGGGCACTGAAGCTTTCTTT.

The rearrangement links TRBV5-1 to TRBJ2-7; D uncertain. Per germline, CDR1 SGHRS and CDR2 YFSETQ. V was cut by 4 bases and J by 4 bases, with 15 bases left in between. The length of the CDR3 is 14 residues. The CDR3 DNA sequence: TGCGCCAGCAGCCCGAGCCATGTAGGGTACGAGCAGTACTTC. Amino acids: CASSPSHVGYEQYF.

This clone was detected once. V usage is TRBV18 and J usage is TRBJ2-1; TRBD1 aligns across 10 bases. J gave up 10 bases and V 3 bases, and 12 bases lay outside the gene matches. The CDR3 spans 16 residues. The germline V gene has CDR1 KGHSH and CDR2 LQKENI. CDR3 nucleotide sequence: TGTGCCAGCTCACCTGCTTTGGGACAGGGGAGGGGCGAGCAGTTCTTC. The encoded protein is CASSPALGQGRGEQFF.

The chain combines TRBV24-1 with TRBJ2-6, with a possible D match to TRBD2 (5 bases). Trimming removed 2 bases at V and 0 bases at J, with 7 bases between. The CDR3 extends over 16 amino acids. The germline gives CDR1 KGHDR, CDR2 SFDVKD. The CDR3 DNA is TGTGCCACCAGTGATTGGACTCTCTCTGGGGCCAACGTCCTGACTTTC. Translated, it gives CATSDWTLSGANVLTF.

The chain couples TRBV18 to TRBJ1-4, with 8 nucleotides matching TRBD1. This CDR3 comprises 16 residues. V lost 6 bases to trimming and J lost 2 bases; unmatched junction nucleotides: 8. Germline CDR1 reads KGHSH; CDR2 reads LQKENI. The CDR3, as DNA: TGTGCCAGCTCCGGGACAGGCCCCGGGACTAATGAAAAACTGTTTTTT. As protein: CASSGTGPGTNEKLFF.

V gene TRBV6-6 combines with J gene TRBJ1-5; D is unresolved. Germline V gives CDR1 MNHNY, CDR2 SVGAGI (reference sequence). This CDR3 has 13 amino acids. The V gene lost 0 bases and the J gene lost 7 bases, with 7 bases spanning the gap. The CDR3 is CASSYSGEQPQHF. CDR3 in DNA: TGTGCCAGCAGTTACTCCGGAGAGCAGCCCCAGCATTTT.

This clone was seen once. The chain joins TRBV5-8 to TRBJ2-2; 8 bases line up with TRBD2. With V trimmed by 0 bases and J by 6 bases, 4 bases remained unmatched. Germline CDR1 and CDR2: SGHTS and YDEGEE. The CDR3 has 15 residues. CDR3 bases: TGTGCCAGCAGCTTGGGGACTAGCCGGGCCGGGGAGCTGTTTTTT. Translation: CASSLGTSRAGELFF.

The genes are TRBV5-4 and TRBJ1-1; D is ambiguous. Germline V lookup: CDR1 SGHNT, CDR2 YYREEE (reference sequence). Trimming stripped 0 bases from V and 5 bases from J, with 14 bases between. The CDR3 contains 15 residues. This CDR3 is CASSLAVGLGTEAFF. CDR3 coding DNA: TGTGCCAGCAGCTTGGCAGTCGGATTGGGGACTGAAGCTTTCTTT.

This clone has only a few counts. J is TRBJ2-7 and V is TRBV19; D not resolved. This CDR3 has 14 residues. V shed 5 bases and J shed 1 base, with 12 bases lying between them. The germline V gene encodes CDR1 LNHDA and CDR2 SQIVND (reference sequence). The CDR3 nucleotides are TGTGCCAGTAGTCGGGCGGTCGAGTCCTACGAGCAGTACTTC. It yields the protein CASSRAVESYEQYF.

The chain uses TRBV18 and TRBJ1-2; 9 bases are shared with TRBD1. The V segment lost 0 bases and the J segment 7 bases; nucleotides outside the gene matches: 6. There are 15 residues in the CDR3. Germline assignment: CDR1 KGHSH and CDR2 LQKENI. The CDR3 nucleotides are TGTGCCAGCTCACCACCTCGGGACAGGGTACCTGGCTACACCTTC. This sequence encodes CASSPPRDRVPGYTF.

The genes are TRBV5-1 and TRBJ1-1; weak D call: TRBD1 (6 bases). The V end lost 3 bases, the J end lost 3 bases, and 12 bases lay between the germline ends. The CDR3 length is 14 residues. Germline CDR1 SGHRS, CDR2 YFSETQ. CDR3 protein: CASSWGRMDTEAFF. DNA of the CDR3: TGCGCCAGCAGCTGGGGGCGCATGGACACTGAAGCTTTCTTT.

This clone is a singleton in its sample. The chain is built from TRBV4-1 and TRBJ1-5, with TRBD1 matching over 9 bases. This CDR3 contains 18 residues. V dropped 4 bases and J dropped 6; count of bases not matched to a gene: 16. Germline-derived CDR1 and CDR2 are MGHRA and YSYEKL. This CDR3 reads CASSPLIPTGGTGQPQHF. The CDR3 nucleotides read TGCGCCAGCAGCCCCTTAATTCCGACAGGGGGAACAGGTCAGCCCCAGCATTTT.

V and J are TRBV10-3 and TRBJ2-1; TRBD1 agrees at 9 bases. From germline, CDR1 is ENHRY and CDR2 SYGVKD. This CDR3 contains 14 residues. J gave up 12 bases and V 2 bases, and 8 bases lay outside the gene matches. The CDR3 region is CAISEGQGTIRQFF. Written as DNA, the CDR3 is TGTGCCATCAGTGAGGGACAGGGGACAATTCGGCAGTTCTTC.

CDR3 bases: TGTGCCAGCAGCGTGGACAGAACCAGCTCCTACGAGCAGTACTTC. It is translated as CASSVDRTSSYEQYF. The chain couples TRBV6-5 to TRBJ2-7; D may be TRBD1 (6 bases). In germline, CDR1 is MNHEY, CDR2 SVGAGI. Trimming took 6 bases from V and 0 from J, leaving 15 bases between them. The CDR3 contains 15 residues.

The V call is TRBV29-1, the J call TRBJ1-2; no firm D call. CDR1 and CDR2 (germline): SQVTM, ANQGSEA. Trimming took 7 bases from V and 4 from J, leaving 25 bases between them. The CDR3 runs 16 residues. This CDR3 reads CSAHSVRERRGYGYTF. The CDR3, as DNA: TGCAGCGCGCACAGTGTCAGAGAGCGGCGAGGCTATGGCTACACCTTC.

V gene TRBV2 combines with J gene TRBJ1-2, with TRBD1 as a possible D gene (6 bases). Trimming stripped 6 bases from V and 2 bases from J, with 16 bases between. The germline CDR1 and CDR2 sequences are SNHLY and FYNNEI. The CDR3 spans 15 residues. The CDR3 loop is CASSAGQIKNYGYTF. CDR3 sequence (DNA): TGTGCCAGCAGCGCAGGACAGATAAAAAACTATGGCTACACCTTC.

J is TRBJ2-3 and V is TRBV5-1; the D is unclear. V lost 0 bases and J 3 bases, leaving 2 bases between the germline ends. The V gene's germline CDR1 is SGHRS and CDR2 YFSETQ. This CDR3 contains 12 residues. The CDR3 loop is CASSLETDTQYF. CDR3 bases: TGCGCCAGCAGCTTGGAAACAGATACGCAGTATTTT.